The rows below give T cell receptor beta chains drawn from one sample of a study of Ad26.COV2.S vaccination and SARS-CoV-2 variants. Sequenced by immunoSEQ multiplex PCR; TCRdb stores in-frame clones only, minus some. The table includes 510,000 or so clones, around nine tenths detected once. Here the sequenced sample was peripheral blood, taken in a trial of Ad26.COV2.S vaccine versus placebo. The origin of the receptors is a person aged 18-65 years who received the Ad26.COV2.S COVID-19 vaccine or a placebo. Both conserved end residues are part of each CDR3. A D gene is named only where the DNA matches it firmly. Clone size is stated in some rows and not others, as once, few, many or a class when expanded.

d_call j_call cdr3_length clone_size v_call cdr3_aa cdr3_nt
NA TRBJ1-5 16 NA TRBV28 CASSSTQGLNNQPQHF TGTGCCAGCAGTTCAACACAGGGCCTCAACAATCAGCCCCAGCATTTT
NA TRBJ2-3 19 many TRBV6-2/TRBV6-3 CASSYSRGYKPPTWDTQYF TGTGCCAGCAGTTACTCCCGCGGCTATAAGCCCCCTACGTGGGATACGCAGTATTTT
TRBD2 TRBJ2-7 15 NA TRBV19 CASLRLREESYEQYF TGTGCCAGCCTACGTCTTCGGGAGGAATCCTACGAGCAGTACTTC
NA TRBJ1-6 17 NA TRBV19 CASSKEGRLNFNSPLHF TGTGCCAGTAGTAAAGAGGGACGGCTTAATTTTAATTCACCCCTCCACTTT
TRBD2 TRBJ2-1 15 NA TRBV2 CASSGRSSGSDEQFF TGTGCCAGCAGTGGGCGGTCTAGCGGGAGTGATGAGCAGTTCTTC
TRBD1 TRBJ1-5 18 NA TRBV19 CASRTTGTRLNSNQPQHF TGTGCCAGTAGAACGACAGGGACCAGATTAAATAGCAATCAGCCCCAGCATTTT
NA TRBJ1-5 13 NA TRBV30 CAWRPRARGPQHF TGTGCCTGGAGGCCCCGGGCGAGGGGGCCCCAGCATTTT
TRBD2 TRBJ2-2 16 NA TRBV5-4 CASSFGLAGGTGELFF TGTGCCAGCAGCTTCGGGCTAGCGGGAGGAACCGGGGAGCTGTTTTTT
TRBD2 TRBJ2-1 15 once TRBV19 CASSTTSGHYNEQFF TGTGCCAGTAGTACGACTAGCGGGCACTACAATGAGCAGTTCTTC
NA TRBJ1-2 12 many TRBV6-1 CASSEGPYGYTF TGTGCCAGCAGCGAAGGACCGTATGGCTACACCTTC
NA TRBJ2-1 17 NA TRBV7-2 CASSQTTGLRTMREQFF TGTGCCAGCAGCCAAACAACCGGACTGCGAACAATGAGGGAGCAGTTCTTC
NA TRBJ1-4 13 NA TRBV5-4 CASSPSVDEKLFF TGTGCCAGCAGCCCTTCCGTTGATGAAAAACTGTTTTTT
TRBD2 TRBJ2-3 14 NA TRBV7-9 CAITSGTGTDTQYF TGTGCCATCACAAGCGGGACGGGCACAGATACGCAGTATTTT
NA TRBJ1-2 16 NA TRBV7-4 CASSLGVLRVGYGYTF TGTGCCAGCAGCTTAGGAGTTTTAAGGGTGGGCTATGGCTACACCTTC
NA TRBJ2-6 17 many TRBV7-2 CASSPLPSGMRANVLTF TGTGCCAGCAGCCCACTTCCGTCGGGAATGAGGGCCAACGTCCTGACTTTC
TRBD1 TRBJ1-2 18 NA TRBV7-2 CASGPLGTATLRSGFYTF TGTGCCAGCGGTCCGCTTGGGACAGCCACTCTACGTAGCGGATTCTACACCTTC
NA TRBJ2-1 13 NA TRBV7-2 CASSLSSYNEQFF TGTGCCAGCAGTTTGAGCTCCTACAATGAGCAGTTCTTC
NA TRBJ1-1 11 NA TRBV29-1 CSVDFGTEAFF TGCAGCGTTGACTTTGGAACTGAAGCTTTCTTT
NA TRBJ1-3 15 NA TRBV11-1 CASSEGDGSGDTIYF TGTGCCAGCAGCGAAGGGGACGGCTCTGGAGACACCATATATTTT
TRBD2 TRBJ2-1 17 NA TRBV6-6 CASSPRTSAYSYNEQFF TGTGCCAGCAGTCCCCGCACTAGCGCCTATTCCTACAATGAGCAGTTCTTC
TRBD2 TRBJ2-7 14 NA TRBV7-2 CASSYGTSGYEQYF TGTGCCAGCAGCTACGGGACTAGCGGGTACGAGCAGTACTTC
NA TRBJ1-1 15 NA TRBV27 CASSPRGTPNTEAFF TGTGCCAGCAGTCCCCGAGGGACACCGAACACTGAAGCTTTCTTT
TRBD2 TRBJ2-4 13 NA TRBV5-5 CASQLAGVNIQYF TGTGCCAGCCAACTAGCGGGAGTAAACATTCAGTACTTC
NA TRBJ2-3 14 NA TRBV9 CASSASTSTDTQYF TGTGCCAGCAGCGCATCTACCAGCACAGATACGCAGTATTTT
NA TRBJ1-1 13 NA TRBV6-2/TRBV6-3 CASSLGFNTEAFF TGTGCCAGCAGTTTAGGGTTCAACACTGAAGCTTTCTTT
NA TRBJ1-4 12 NA TRBV9 CASSGGNEKLFF TGTGCCAGCAGCGGAGGGAATGAAAAACTGTTTTTT
NA TRBJ1-5 14 NA TRBV19 CASNDVAGLRPQHF TGTGCCAGCAATGACGTTGCAGGGCTTCGGCCCCAGCATTTT
TRBD2 TRBJ2-1 16 NA TRBV9 CASSPQVGGRADEQFF TGTGCCAGCAGCCCCCAGGTCGGCGGGAGGGCCGATGAGCAGTTCTTC
TRBD2 TRBJ2-7 13 NA TRBV29-1 CSVRTSGTYEQYF TGCAGCGTTAGGACTAGCGGGACCTACGAGCAGTACTTC
NA TRBJ2-2 15 NA TRBV28 CAIPRPGANTGELFF TGTGCCATCCCCCGCCCGGGAGCGAACACCGGGGAGCTGTTTTTT
NA TRBJ2-1 16 once TRBV5-4 CASSLGVTSSYNEQFF TGTGCCAGCAGCTTGGGTGTAACGAGCTCCTACAATGAGCAGTTCTTC
NA TRBJ2-7 13 NA TRBV12-3/TRBV12-4 CASSRTVTYEQYF TGTGCCAGCAGTAGGACGGTTACCTACGAGCAGTACTTC
NA TRBJ1-1 13 NA TRBV19 CASSAGRNTEAFF TGTGCCAGTAGTGCGGGACGGAACACTGAAGCTTTCTTT
TRBD2 TRBJ2-1 16 NA TRBV11-2 CASSLGGSGRFNEQFF TGTGCCAGCAGCTTAGGTGGTAGCGGGAGATTCAATGAGCAGTTCTTC
NA TRBJ1-1 14 NA TRBV25-1 CASSPGAPNTEAFF TGTGCCAGCAGTCCCGGGGCCCCAAACACTGAAGCTTTCTTT
NA TRBJ2-3 15 NA TRBV7-2 CASSFLAASTDTQYF TGTGCCAGCAGCTTCTTAGCGGCTTCCACAGATACGCAGTATTTT
TRBD1 TRBJ1-4 15 NA TRBV5-1 CASSSQGAKGEKLFF TGCGCCAGCAGCTCTCAGGGGGCAAAGGGTGAAAAACTGTTTTTT
NA TRBJ2-5 13 NA TRBV11-3 CASSFGAEETQYF TGTGCCAGCAGCTTTGGGGCAGAAGAGACCCAGTACTTC
TRBD1 TRBJ2-7 16 NA TRBV3-1/TRBV3-2 CASSQGPGQLSYEQYF TGTGCCAGCAGCCAAGGACCGGGACAGCTTTCCTACGAGCAGTACTTC
TRBD2 TRBJ2-2 18 NA TRBV2 CASSELQLAGINTGELFF TGTGCCAGCAGCGAACTCCAACTAGCGGGAATTAACACCGGGGAGCTGTTTTTT
TRBD2 TRBJ2-1 19 NA TRBV5-8 CASSLQGLAGGLSYNEQFF TGTGCCAGCAGCCTTCAGGGACTAGCGGGAGGTCTGTCCTACAATGAGCAGTTCTTC
NA TRBJ2-7 14 NA TRBV2 CASKTGTHSYEQYF TGTGCCAGCAAAACCGGGACTCACTCCTACGAGCAGTACTTC
NA TRBJ2-7 13 NA TRBV7-2 CAIGTPGTYEQYF TGTGCCATCGGGACCCCCGGCACCTACGAGCAGTACTTC
NA TRBJ1-4 13 NA TRBV28 CASRGGGGEKLFF TGTGCCAGCCGGGGGGGTGGAGGTGAAAAACTGTTTTTT
NA TRBJ2-2 16 NA TRBV3-1/TRBV3-2 CASSQARPTATGELFF TGTGCCAGCAGCCAAGCCCGCCCGACAGCCACCGGGGAGCTGTTTTTT
NA TRBJ1-4 14 NA TRBV2 CASSEVIQFEKLFF TGTGCCAGCAGTGAAGTCATACAGTTTGAAAAACTGTTTTTT
NA TRBJ2-2 15 once TRBV28 CASSSTGIFSGELFF TGTGCCAGCAGTTCCACGGGGATCTTTTCCGGGGAGCTGTTTTTT
TRBD1 TRBJ1-3 14 NA TRBV6-5 CASSSTGIGNTIYF TGTGCCAGCAGTTCGACAGGGATCGGAAACACCATATATTTT
NA TRBJ2-4 17 NA TRBV11-2 CASSLVVAGLAKNIQYF TGTGCCAGCAGCTTAGTAGTGGCGGGGCTAGCCAAAAACATTCAGTACTTC
TRBD2 TRBJ2-1 17 NA TRBV5-8 CASSLLGTSGSYNEQFF TGTGCCAGCAGCTTGCTCGGGACTAGCGGCTCCTACAATGAGCAGTTCTTC
NA TRBJ2-7 14 NA TRBV9 CASSVEAYSYEQYF TGTGCCAGCAGCGTAGAGGCCTACTCCTACGAGCAGTACTTC
TRBD2 TRBJ2-3 17 NA TRBV4-3 CASSLGTSGGLTDTQYF TGCGCCAGCAGCCTAGGGACTAGCGGAGGCCTCACAGATACGCAGTATTTT
NA TRBJ1-2 14 NA TRBV19 CASKPGSSDRGYTF TGTGCCAGTAAACCCGGGTCTTCCGACAGGGGCTACACCTTC
TRBD2 TRBJ2-1 14 NA TRBV30 CAWETGTSANEQFF TGTGCCTGGGAAACCGGGACTAGCGCCAATGAGCAGTTCTTC
NA TRBJ1-4 14 NA TRBV6-5 CASTDSPRNEKLFF TGTGCCAGCACCGACAGTCCTCGTAATGAAAAACTGTTTTTT